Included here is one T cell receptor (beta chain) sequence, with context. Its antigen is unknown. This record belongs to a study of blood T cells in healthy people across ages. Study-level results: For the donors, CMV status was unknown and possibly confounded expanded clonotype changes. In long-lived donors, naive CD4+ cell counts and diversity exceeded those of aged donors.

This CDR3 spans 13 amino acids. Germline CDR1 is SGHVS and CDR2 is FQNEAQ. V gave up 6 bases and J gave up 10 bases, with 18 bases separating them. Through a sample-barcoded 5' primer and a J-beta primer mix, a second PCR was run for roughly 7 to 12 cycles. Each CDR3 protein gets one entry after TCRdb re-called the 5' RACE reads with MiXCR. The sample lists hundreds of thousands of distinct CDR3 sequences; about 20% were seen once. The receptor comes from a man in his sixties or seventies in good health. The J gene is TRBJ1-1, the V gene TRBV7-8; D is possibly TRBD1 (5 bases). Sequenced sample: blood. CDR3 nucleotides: TGTGCCAGCAGATCTCCTCAGGGTAGCGGAGCTTTCTTT. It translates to CASRSPQGSGAFF.